The source of this TCR beta chain is a study of blood T cell repertoires in COVID-19. Background on the study: Spain, Italy and the United States supplied samples that represented acute and convalescent COVID-19. T cells, B-cell-depleted T cells, or PBMCs provided the cDNA or gDNA that served as material.

Under the authors' procedure: Using reference gene primer amplification, nucleated cell counts were estimated. Assay: immunoSEQ multiplex PCR; the TCRdb copy retains only in-frame clones and omits some. That table furnishes V, J and clone size, whereas the DNA furnished D and trimming. The data contain about 120,000 clones, about 90% of them singletons. V lost 8 bases to trimming and J lost 6 bases; unmatched junction nucleotides: 11. The CDR3 totals 15 residues. CDR1 and CDR2 (germline): SNHLY, FYNNEI. The sequencing sample was made of peripheral blood. The chain carries TRBV2 and TRBJ2-1; 9 nucleotides line up with TRBD2. The clonotype comes from a human donor in a cohort sampled during active COVID-19. As DNA, the CDR3 is TGTGCCAGCGGAAGTAGCGGGAGCAGGGTCAATGAGCAGTTCTTC. Its protein is CASGSSGSRVNEQFF.